The 23 T cell receptor beta chains presented below share a single source sample, sequenced in a study of cytomegalovirus exposure and HLA in healthy donors. Researchers ran the PCR with 60 Vbeta and 13 Jbeta primers. TCRdb's copy holds only in-frame clones and misses some; the assay was immunoSEQ multiplex PCR. Here the sample spans around 180,000 clones, roughly 86% being singletons. Sequenced input: PBMCs. The source of these receptors is a girl aged 10-17 years in good health and CMV-seropositive.

The chain links TRBV6-6 to TRBJ2-1, with 9 nucleotides matching TRBD1. The CDR3 is made up of 14 amino acids. The junction had 4 bases not matched to a gene; V was cut back by 2 bases and J by 8 bases. Looked up from germline, CDR1 is MNHNY and CDR2 is SVGAGI (reference sequence). As DNA, the CDR3 is TGTGCCAGCAGTTACCTGGGACAGGGCCATGAGCAGTTCTTC. Its protein is CASSYLGQGHEQFF.

This sequence joins TRBV6-1 and TRBJ2-7; tentatively, D is TRBD2 (6 bases). Trimming removed 6 bases at V and 3 bases at J, with 15 bases between. Germline lookup yields CDR1 MNHNS and CDR2 SASEGT. The CDR3 spans 14 residues. The CDR3 DNA reads TGTGCCAGCAGGGAGGGGACTGTCCTCTACGAGCAGTACTTC. Residues: CASREGTVLYEQYF.

Only one count was recorded for this clone. The chain uses TRBV27 and TRBJ2-6; tentatively, D is TRBD2 (6 bases). CDR1 and CDR2 (germline): MNHEY, SMNVEV (reference sequence). Trimming stripped 8 bases from V and 3 bases from J, with 26 bases between. There are 19 residues in the CDR3. CDR3 sequence: CASGSLDSWGEDGANVLTF. The CDR3 coding sequence is TGTGCCAGCGGCTCCCTGGATTCGTGGGGGGAGGATGGGGCCAACGTCCTGACTTTC.

The J gene is TRBJ1-1, the V gene TRBV29-1; D gene ambiguous. Trimming left V 2 bases short and J 8 bases short, with 21 bases between. CDR3 length equals 15 residues. Germline lookup yields CDR1 SQVTM and CDR2 ANQGSEA. CDR3 bases: TGCAGCGTTGAATCCCTTTCTTTAGTCCTGGGCGAAGCTTTCTTT. It translates to CSVESLSLVLGEAFF.

Turning to this clone: Given the absence of the conserved phenylalanine or tryptophan at the CDR3 end, a read error is likely. The DNA is omitted, as the CDR3 cannot be located on it reliably, and the CDR3 follows TCRdb's listing. The chain carries TRBV28 and TRBJ1-1; the table's D call TRBD1 went unverified against the DNA. Germline V gives CDR1 MDHEN, CDR2 SYDVKM. The CDR3 region is 13 residues in length, termini included. This chain's CDR3 is CASSERDTEPYIL.

The chain joins TRBV2 to TRBJ1-2; D remains ambiguous. Germline V gives CDR1 SNHLY, CDR2 FYNNEI. This CDR3 comprises 14 residues. V dropped 5 bases and J dropped 8 bases, with 18 bases sitting between them. This CDR3 reads CASSPEVALGGYTF. The CDR3 bases are TGTGCCAGCAGTCCGGAGGTAGCCCTTGGGGGCTACACCTTC.

The V gene is TRBV27, the J gene TRBJ2-3; 12 bases are a match to TRBD2. The CDR3 covers 16 residues. V lost 6 bases to trimming and J lost 2 bases; unmatched junction nucleotides: 6. Germline V gives CDR1 MNHEY, CDR2 SMNVEV (reference sequence). As DNA, the CDR3 is TGTGCCAGCAGGACTAGCGGGGGCCAGGTCACAGATACGCAGTATTTT. This translates into CASRTSGGQVTDTQYF.

The rearrangement joins TRBV5-1 to TRBJ1-2; D uncertain. Germline V gene data show CDR1 as SGHRS and CDR2 as YFSETQ. V was clipped by 0 bases and J by 8 bases, with 11 bases between them. CDR3 size: 13 residues. CDR3 bases: TGCGCCAGCAGCTTGGGTAGAGTTAAAGGCTACACCTTC. Its protein product is CASSLGRVKGYTF.

This clone was found once. This chain joins TRBV4-1 and TRBJ1-2; possibly TRBD1 for D (5 bases). The CDR3 has 15 residues. The germline V gene encodes CDR1 MGHRA and CDR2 YSYEKL. Trimming removed 1 base from V and 7 bases from J, with 16 bases in between. The CDR3 DNA follows: TGCGCCAGCAGCCAAGCGTCTAGGGAAAGGGGTGGCTACACCTTC. This translates into CASSQASRERGGYTF.

This clone was counted only a few times. The CDR3 coding sequence is TGTGCCAGCAGTTCCCTAGCGGGCTACAATGAGCAGTTCTTC. Protein product: CASSSLAGYNEQFF. V usage is TRBV6-5 and J usage is TRBJ2-1; 8 bases are a match to TRBD2. Germline-derived CDR1 and CDR2 are MNHEY and SVGAGI. The CDR3 length is 14 residues. J was trimmed by 3 bases and V by 4 bases; bases with no gene match: 2.

This sequence joins TRBV6-6 and TRBJ1-2, with TRBD1 identical over 8 bases. V lost 4 bases and J lost 2; bases outside the gene matches: 3. This CDR3 has 14 amino acids. Germline V gene lookup returns CDR1 MNHNY and CDR2 SVGAGI (reference sequence). CDR3 sequence reads: CASSSRQGNYGYTF. The CDR3 DNA follows: TGTGCCAGCAGTTCCCGACAGGGGAACTATGGCTACACCTTC.

The chain is built from TRBV29-1 and TRBJ1-2, with TRBD1 as a possible D gene (5 bases). The CDR3 has 13 residues. Trimming left V 3 bases short and J 2 bases short, with 10 bases between. Looked up from germline, CDR1 is SQVTM and CDR2 is ANQGSEA. DNA for the CDR3: TGCAGCGTTGACGACAGAAAAAACTATGGCTACACCTTC. Its protein is CSVDDRKNYGYTF.

V is TRBV6-4 and J is TRBJ1-1; D unclear. V was pared by 8 bases and J by 3 bases, with 7 bases between. CDR3 length: 11 residues. CDR1 MRHNA and CDR2 SNTAGT come from the germline V gene. CDR3 nucleotides: TGTGCCAGCTCCTTAGACACTGAAGCTTTCTTT. It yields the protein CASSLDTEAFF.

The chain carries TRBV4-2 and TRBJ1-2, with D tentatively TRBD1 (6 bases). The CDR3 covers 13 residues. V dropped 0 bases and J dropped 7 bases, with 9 bases sitting between them. Germline V gives CDR1 LGHNA, CDR2 YNFKEQ. The DNA of the CDR3 is TGTGCCAGCAGCCAAGACAGGGGCCCTGGCTACACCTTC. It translates to CASSQDRGPGYTF.

The chain carries TRBV28 and TRBJ1-6; TRBD1 agrees at 7 bases. The CDR3 has 15 residues. J lost 6 bases, V lost 2 bases, and 4 bases had no gene match. Germline V lookup: CDR1 MDHEN, CDR2 SYDVKM. CDR3 DNA sequence: TGTGCCAGCAGTTTACACAGGGGTCTTAATTCACCCCTCCACTTT. It specifies CASSLHRGLNSPLHF.

The chain joins TRBV5-5 to TRBJ1-2; the match to TRBD1 covers 9 bases. Germline V CDR1 and CDR2: SGHKS, YYEKEE (reference sequence). The CDR3 extends over 14 amino acids. V was clipped by 4 bases and J by 4 bases; unmatched bases: 5. CDR3 loop: CASSQDRGLYGYTF. The DNA of the CDR3 is TGTGCCAGCAGCCAGGACAGGGGACTCTATGGCTACACCTTC.

This sequence joins TRBV30 and TRBJ1-3; 7 bases match TRBD1. CDR3 length: 13 amino acids. V shed 4 bases, J shed 7 bases, and the junction held 7 bases outside the gene matches. The germline CDR1 and CDR2 sequences are GTSNPN and SVGIG (reference sequence). As DNA, the CDR3 is TGTGCCTGGAAACTGTCAGGGGGGAACACCATATATTTT. Translation: CAWKLSGGNTIYF.

The chain joins TRBV2 to TRBJ2-1; D is uncertain. The germline CDR1 and CDR2 sequences are SNHLY and FYNNEI. Trimming took 2 bases from V and 0 from J, leaving 11 bases between them. This CDR3 comprises 16 residues. CDR3 nucleotide sequence: TGTGCCAGCAGTGAAAAGTCAATGAGCTCCTACAATGAGCAGTTCTTC. This sequence encodes CASSEKSMSSYNEQFF.

This clone was found once. The chain carries TRBV5-4 and TRBJ2-7; 10 positions agree with TRBD1. CDR1 is SGHNT, CDR2 YYREEE, per germline (reference sequence). This CDR3 is 15 amino acids long. Unmatched junction bases numbered 6, after V lost 2 bases and J lost 4 bases. CDR3 coding DNA: TGTGCCAGCAGCTTTGGTCGGACAGGGGGTTACGAGCAGTACTTC. Translation: CASSFGRTGGYEQYF.

This clone is medium-sized. Other DNA sequences in this sample translate to the same CDR3. This sequence joins TRBV6-5 and TRBJ2-1; 10 bases are shared with TRBD2. The CDR3 contains 13 residues. Germline values: CDR1 MNHEY, CDR2 SVGAGI. Trimming took 8 bases from V and 6 from J; bases not matched to a gene: 4. CDR3 residues: CASRTSGGNEQFF. CDR3 in DNA: TGTGCCAGCCGGACTAGCGGAGGCAATGAGCAGTTCTTC.

J is TRBJ2-4 and V is TRBV2; a weak D match, TRBD1 (6 bases). Between the trimmed V and J ends, which lost 2 bases and 1 base, there was a span of 15 bases. This CDR3 has 17 amino acids. Germline CDR1 SNHLY, CDR2 FYNNEI. The CDR3 coding sequence is TGTGCCAGCAGTGAAATTGGGGGCGTTTTGGCCAAAAACATTCAGTACTTC. It yields the protein CASSEIGGVLAKNIQYF.

The gene calls are TRBV5-1 and TRBJ1-1, with D maybe TRBD1 (5 bases). The V end lost 1 base, the J end lost 6 bases, and 7 bases lay between the germline ends. Germline V gives CDR1 SGHRS, CDR2 YFSETQ. CDR3 length equals 12 residues. Here the CDR3 DNA reads TGCGCCAGCAGCTTGACAGGCGCTGAAGCTTTCTTT. The encoded protein is CASSLTGAEAFF.

The V gene is TRBV27, the J gene TRBJ1-2; TRBD1 matches 8 bases. V shed 4 bases, J shed 0 bases, and the junction held 1 base outside the gene matches. This CDR3 contains 14 residues. CDR1 is MNHEY and CDR2 is SMNVEV in the germline V gene (reference sequence). The CDR3 spells CASSWDRTNYGYTF. CDR3 nucleotides: TGTGCCAGCAGTTGGGACAGGACTAACTATGGCTACACCTTC.